This TCR beta chain is from a study of shared clonotypes between healthy human individuals. The donor population consisted of healthy HIV-negative adults with no recent acute infections or vaccinations. The assay was immunoSEQ multiplex PCR, and TCRdb's table has in-frame clones only and misses some. The table lists roughly 2.2 million clones, roughly 90% of them singletons, with 0.37% in the top ten. Trimming shortened V by 1 base and J by 3 bases, and 10 bases separated the two germline ends. The CDR3 length is 14 residues. Looked up from germline, CDR1 is SGHTA and CDR2 is FQGNSA. V gene TRBV7-2 combines with J gene TRBJ2-7; D ambiguous. Sequenced sample: naive CD4+ T cells from PBMCs. As to subset: CD45RA+ positively selected. The origin of this receptor is a man younger than 30 in good health. Some clones in this sample may be carry-over from other donors' samples. CDR3 residues: CASSLGGGHYEQYF. Written as DNA, the CDR3 is TGTGCCAGCAGCTTAGGAGGCGGTCACTACGAGCAGTACTTC.